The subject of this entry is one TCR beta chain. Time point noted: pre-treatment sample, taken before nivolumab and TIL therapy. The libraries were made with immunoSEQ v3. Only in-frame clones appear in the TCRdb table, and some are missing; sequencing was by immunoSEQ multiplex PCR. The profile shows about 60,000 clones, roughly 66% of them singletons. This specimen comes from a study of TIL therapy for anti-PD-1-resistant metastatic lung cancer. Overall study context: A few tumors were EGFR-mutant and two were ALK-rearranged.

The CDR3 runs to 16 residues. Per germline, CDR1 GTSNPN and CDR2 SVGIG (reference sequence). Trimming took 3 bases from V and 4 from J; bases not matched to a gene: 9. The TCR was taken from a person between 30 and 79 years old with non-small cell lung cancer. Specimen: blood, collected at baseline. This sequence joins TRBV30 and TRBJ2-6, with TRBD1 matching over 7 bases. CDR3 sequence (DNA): TGTGCCTGGAGATGGAATGGACAGGACGGGGCCAACGTCCTGACTTTC. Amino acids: CAWRWNGQDGANVLTF.